The 2 T cell receptor beta chains below all came from one sample that was sequenced in a study of PD-1 blockade in classical Hodgkin lymphoma. All trial patients relapsed after autologous stem cell transplantation. Assay used: immunoSEQ multiplex PCR; TCRdb lists only in-frame clones, some missing. This table has tens of thousands of clones, about 90% appearing once. The sample consisted of peripheral blood mononuclear cells (PBMCs), taken at baseline. The receptors were gathered from a human donor with classical Hodgkin lymphoma.

This clone was observed a single time. Other DNA sequences in this specimen translate into the identical CDR3. J is TRBJ2-7 and V is TRBV19; 7 bases are a match to TRBD1. CDR3 size: 13 residues. The germline V gene encodes CDR1 LNHDA and CDR2 SQIVND (reference sequence). V shed 4 bases, J shed 3 bases, and the junction held 3 bases outside the gene matches. The CDR3 DNA is TGTGCCAGTAGTACGCGGACAGGCTACGAGCAGTACTTC. Its translation is CASSTRTGYEQYF.

This chain joins TRBV6-6 and TRBJ2-7; perhaps D is TRBD1 or TRBD2 (6 bases each). The CDR3 sequence is 15 residues long. The germline V gene has CDR1 MNHNY and CDR2 SVGAGI (reference sequence). Trimming shortened V by 7 bases and J by 5 bases, and 21 bases separated the two germline ends. The CDR3 here is CASTLRGDNRNEQYF. Written as DNA, the CDR3 is TGTGCCAGCACCCTAAGGGGGGACAATAGGAACGAGCAGTACTTC.